This TCR beta chain came from a study of blood T cell repertoires in COVID-19. This table comes from immunoSEQ multiplex PCR, and its TCRdb copy is limited to in-frame clones, with some not included. The data hold fewer than 700,000 clones, with approximately 91% observed a single time. During active infection, Seattle patients enrolled and were then monitored through disease. V lost 4 bases and J 1 base, leaving 14 bases between the germline ends. CDR1 and CDR2 (germline): SGHRS, YFSETQ. The CDR3 covers 15 residues. The gene calls are TRBV5-1 and TRBJ1-1; maybe TRBD1 (6 bases). This TCR was recovered from a woman aged 45 to 65 with COVID-19, enrolled during active disease. The sequenced sample was peripheral blood. The CDR3 protein is CASSTYGGRNTEAFF. The DNA of the CDR3 is TGCGCCAGCAGCACCTACGGGGGGCGGAACACTGAAGCTTTCTTT.